The clone carrying this TCR beta chain was detected only once. The repertoire was sequenced with immunoSEQ multiplex PCR; TCRdb's copy has only in-frame clones and lacks some. The data contain about 160,000 clones, approximately 82% of them seen just once; the ten biggest clones take up 6.5% to 8.5%. These data belong to a study of blood T cell repertoires in COVID-19. In the study overall: Both acute and convalescent COVID-19 samples were obtained from the United States, Italy and Spain.

What was sequenced was peripheral blood. The sequence derives from a woman aged 40 to 49 with COVID-19, enrolled during active disease.

The CDR3 DNA reads as TGTGCCAGCAGCGTAGTGGACTACTACAATGAGCAGTTCTTC. Protein sequence: CASSVVDYYNEQFF. V gene TRBV9 combines with J gene TRBJ2-1; D may be TRBD2 (6 bases). The germline V gene has CDR1 SGDLS and CDR2 YYNGEE. The CDR3 has 14 residues. Trimming cost V 0 bases and J 3 bases, with 7 bases left between them.